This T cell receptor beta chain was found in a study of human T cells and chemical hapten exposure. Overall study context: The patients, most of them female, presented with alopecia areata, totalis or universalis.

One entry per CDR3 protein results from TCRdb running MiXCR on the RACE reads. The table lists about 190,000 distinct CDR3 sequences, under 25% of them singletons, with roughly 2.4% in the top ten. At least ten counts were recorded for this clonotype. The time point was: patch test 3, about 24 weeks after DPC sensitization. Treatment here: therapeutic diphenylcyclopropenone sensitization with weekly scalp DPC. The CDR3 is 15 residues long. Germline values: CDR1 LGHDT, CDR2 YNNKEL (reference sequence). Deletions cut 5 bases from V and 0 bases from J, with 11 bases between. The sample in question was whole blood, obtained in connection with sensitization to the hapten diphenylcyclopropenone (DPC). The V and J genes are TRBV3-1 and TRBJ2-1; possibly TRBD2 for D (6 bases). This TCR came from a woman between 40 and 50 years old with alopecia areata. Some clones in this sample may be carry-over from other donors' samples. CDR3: CASSYAGSSYNEQFF. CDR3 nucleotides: TGTGCCAGCAGCTACGCGGGGAGCTCCTACAATGAGCAGTTCTTC.